This T cell receptor beta chain was profiled in a study of T cells in Graves' hyperthyroidism and ophthalmopathy. Looking at the study overall: Blood from the periphery was taken at initial diagnosis, before any treatment. Overall study findings and caveats: Ophthalmopathy, as predicted by the model, came a median around 6 months after the prediction. Among thyroid clonotypes expanded above 0.001, most also appeared in blood.

Of note for this clonotype: Its antigen is not identified.

Reasons for excluding patients were uncontrolled infection, other autoimmune disease, pregnancy or lactation. CDR3 length: 13 residues. V was clipped by 6 bases and J by 8 bases, with 14 bases between them. Germline CDR1 and CDR2: ENHRY and SYGVKD. Amplification targeted TCR beta CDR3 regions from RNA transcripts. When the TCR CDR3 underwent first-round RT-PCR, the HTBI primer set was used. TCRdb passed the multiplex PCR reads through MiXCR, listing each CDR3 protein once. The sample contains around 340,000 distinct CDR3 sequences, around a sixth of which appear only once. This sequence originates from a woman between 50 and 59 years old with Graves' hyperthyroidism. The chain combines TRBV10-3 with TRBJ1-5, with unresolved D. Sample: blood. The CDR3 DNA reads TGTGCCATCAGAACGTCAGATGGGGAGCCCCAGCATTTT. Its protein is CAIRTSDGEPQHF.